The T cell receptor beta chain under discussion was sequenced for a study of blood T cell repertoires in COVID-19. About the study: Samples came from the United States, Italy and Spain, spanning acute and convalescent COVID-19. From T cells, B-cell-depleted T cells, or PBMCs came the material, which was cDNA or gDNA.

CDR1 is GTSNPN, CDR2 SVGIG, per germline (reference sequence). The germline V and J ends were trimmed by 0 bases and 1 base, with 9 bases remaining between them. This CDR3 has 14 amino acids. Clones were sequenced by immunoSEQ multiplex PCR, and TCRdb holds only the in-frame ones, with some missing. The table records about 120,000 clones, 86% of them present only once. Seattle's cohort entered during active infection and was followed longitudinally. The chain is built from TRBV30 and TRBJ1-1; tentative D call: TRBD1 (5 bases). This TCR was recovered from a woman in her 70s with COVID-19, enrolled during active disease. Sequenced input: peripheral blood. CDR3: CAWSVLGGNTEAFF. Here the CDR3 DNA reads TGTGCCTGGAGTGTACTGGGGGGGAACACTGAAGCTTTCTTT. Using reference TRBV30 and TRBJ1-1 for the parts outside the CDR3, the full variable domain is SQTIHQWPATLVQPVGSPLSLECTVEGTSNPNLYWYRQAAGRGLQLLFYSVGIGQISSEVPQNLSASRPQDRQFILSSKKLLLSDSGFYLCAWSVLGGNTEAFFGQGTRLTVV.